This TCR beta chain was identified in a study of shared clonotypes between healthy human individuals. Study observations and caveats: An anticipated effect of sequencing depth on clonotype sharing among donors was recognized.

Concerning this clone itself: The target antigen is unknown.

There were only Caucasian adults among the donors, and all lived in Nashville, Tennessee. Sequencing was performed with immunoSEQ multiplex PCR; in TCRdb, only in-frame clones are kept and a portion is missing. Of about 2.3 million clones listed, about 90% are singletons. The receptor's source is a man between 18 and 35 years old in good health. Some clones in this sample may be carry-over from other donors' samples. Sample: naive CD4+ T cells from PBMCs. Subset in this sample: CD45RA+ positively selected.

As DNA, the CDR3 is TGTGCCAGCTCACCAACCCTAGTAACTCCCCCTGGGGCCAACGTCCTGACTTTC. Translated, it gives CASSPTLVTPPGANVLTF. V usage is TRBV18 and J usage is TRBJ2-6; D ambiguous. The CDR3 runs to 18 residues. Looked up from germline, CDR1 is KGHSH and CDR2 is LQKENI. V was trimmed by 2 bases and J by 2 bases, leaving 16 bases between them. Full variable domain (rest looked up from reference TRBV18 and TRBJ2-6): NAGVMQNPRHLVRRRGQEARLRCSPMKGHSHVYWYRQLPEEGLKFMVYLQKENIIDESGMPKERFSAEFPKEGPSILRIQQVVRGDSAAYFCASSPTLVTPPGANVLTFGAGSRLTVL.